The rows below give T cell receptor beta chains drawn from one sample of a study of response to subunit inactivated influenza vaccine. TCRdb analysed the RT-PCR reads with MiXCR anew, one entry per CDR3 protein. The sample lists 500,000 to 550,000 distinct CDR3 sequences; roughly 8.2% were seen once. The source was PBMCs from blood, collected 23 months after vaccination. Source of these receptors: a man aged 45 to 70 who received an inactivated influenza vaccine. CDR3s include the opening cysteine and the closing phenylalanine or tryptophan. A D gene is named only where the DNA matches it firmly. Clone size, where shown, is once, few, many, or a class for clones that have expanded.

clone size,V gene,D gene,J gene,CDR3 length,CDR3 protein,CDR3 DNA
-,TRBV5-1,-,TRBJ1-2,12,CASSDDSYGYTF,TGCGCCAGCAGCGATGACAGCTATGGCTACACCTTC
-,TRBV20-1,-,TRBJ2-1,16,CSARSFVGSSYNEQFF,TGCAGTGCTAGAAGTTTCGTAGGGAGCTCCTACAATGAGCAGTTCTTC
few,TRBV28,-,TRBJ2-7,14,CASSLDILSYEQYF,TGTGCCAGCAGTTTGGACATCCTCTCCTACGAGCAGTACTTC
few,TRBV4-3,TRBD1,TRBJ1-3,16,CASSPPGQGTGNTIYF,TGCGCCAGCAGCCCTCCGGGACAGGGAACTGGAAACACCATATATTTT
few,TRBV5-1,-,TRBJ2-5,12,CASSLNTETQYF,TGCGCCAGCAGCTTGAACACGGAGACCCAGTACTTC
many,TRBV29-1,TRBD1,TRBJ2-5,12,CSVETGAETQYF,TGCAGCGTTGAAACAGGGGCCGAGACCCAGTACTTC
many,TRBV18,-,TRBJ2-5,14,CASSPGGLRETQYF,TGTGCCAGCTCACCAGGGGGGTTGCGAGAGACCCAGTACTTC
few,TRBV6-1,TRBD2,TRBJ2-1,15,CASRTGTSAYNEQFF,TGTGCCAGCAGAACCGGGACTAGCGCATACAATGAGCAGTTCTTC
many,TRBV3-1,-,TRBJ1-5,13,CASIPPRGQPQHF,TGTGCCAGCATTCCCCCCCGAGGACAGCCCCAGCATTTT
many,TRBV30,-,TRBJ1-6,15,CAWSVQGGDASPLHF,TGTGCCTGGAGTGTACAGGGAGGGGACGCTTCACCCCTCCACTTT
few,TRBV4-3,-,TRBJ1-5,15,CASSRGANSNQPQHF,TGCGCCAGCAGTCGGGGGGCAAATAGCAATCAGCCCCAGCATTTT
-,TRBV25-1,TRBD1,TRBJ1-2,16,CASSPPRGQGSYGYTF,TGTGCCAGCAGCCCCCCCCGAGGACAGGGGAGCTATGGCTACACCTTC
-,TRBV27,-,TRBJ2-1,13,CASSPHSGSEQFF,TGTGCCAGCAGTCCCCATTCGGGGAGTGAGCAGTTCTTC
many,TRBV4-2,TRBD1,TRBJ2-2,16,CASSQFRGRSTGELFF,TGTGCCAGCAGCCAATTCAGGGGGCGTTCCACCGGGGAGCTGTTTTTT
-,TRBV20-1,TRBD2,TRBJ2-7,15,CSAEGLALSSYEQYF,TGCAGTGCGGAAGGACTAGCGTTAAGCTCCTACGAGCAGTACTTC